The 26 T cell receptor beta chains reported below all come from one sample, sequenced in a study of blood T cell repertoires in COVID-19. Measured with immunoSEQ multiplex PCR; TCRdb has only the in-frame clones, and not every one. The sample lists 19,000 or so clones, over 75% occurring once. The sample consisted of peripheral blood. These receptor sequences come from a human donor in a cohort sampled during active COVID-19.

The genes are TRBV6-6 and TRBJ1-4, with D perhaps TRBD1 (5 bases). V gave up 8 bases and J gave up 2 bases, with 15 bases separating them. The CDR3 is 15 residues long. Per the germline V gene, CDR1 is MNHNY and CDR2 is SVGAGI (reference sequence). CDR3 loop: CASWGGTGTNEKLFF. CDR3 DNA: TGTGCCAGCTGGGGGGGGACGGGCACTAATGAAAAACTGTTTTTT.

The V call is TRBV6-4, the J call TRBJ1-2; possibly TRBD1 for D (6 bases). Germline V gene data show CDR1 as MRHNA and CDR2 as SNTAGT. The CDR3 has 15 residues. Between the trimmed V and J ends, which lost 3 bases and 0 bases, there was a span of 11 bases. CDR3 bases: TGTGCCAGCAGTGAAGTAGGGGACACTAACTATGGCTACACCTTC. Translating gives CASSEVGDTNYGYTF.

The V gene is TRBV6-2 or TRBV6-3, the J gene TRBJ1-1, with 9 bases identical to TRBD1. The germline V gene encodes CDR1 MNHEY and CDR2 SVGEGT. V trimming: 2 bases; J trimming: 4 bases; junction bases outside the gene matches: 5. This CDR3 spans 15 amino acids. This CDR3 reads CASSYEVTGGTEAFF. For the CDR3, the DNA is TGTGCCAGCAGTTACGAAGTGACAGGGGGCACTGAAGCTTTCTTT.

V and J are TRBV20-1 and TRBJ1-4; the D gene is possibly TRBD1 (5 bases). Looked up from germline, CDR1 is DFQATT and CDR2 is SNEGSKA (reference sequence). The V end lost 3 bases, the J end lost 3 bases, and 14 bases lay between the germline ends. The CDR3 sequence is 15 residues long. The CDR3 is CSASHRGRANEKLFF. CDR3 nucleotides: TGCAGTGCTAGTCATCGGGGGAGGGCTAATGAAAAACTGTTTTTT.

The CDR3 DNA is TGTGCCAGCAGTAAGGGACTAGCGGGAGGTCAAGAGACCCAGTACTTC. It translates to CASSKGLAGGQETQYF. This chain uses TRBV6-2 or TRBV6-3 with TRBJ2-5, with 15 positions matching TRBD2. V shed 5 bases, J shed 2 bases, and the junction held 3 bases outside the gene matches. Germline-derived CDR1 and CDR2 are MNHEY and SVGEGT. This CDR3 has 16 amino acids.

The rearrangement uses TRBV6-5 and TRBJ2-7, with a weak D call TRBD2 (6 bases). Trimming removed 7 bases at V and 2 bases at J, with 12 bases between. The germline gives CDR1 MNHEY, CDR2 SVGAGI. This CDR3 region has 13 residues. The CDR3 DNA reads TGTGCCAGCATGAGGAGGGGCCCCTACGAGCAGTACTTC. Encoded protein: CASMRRGPYEQYF.

The count of this clone is one. The chain employs TRBV30 and TRBJ1-5, with TRBD1 identical over 9 bases. The J segment lost 6 bases and the V segment lost 2 bases, leaving 11 bases of the junction unmatched. Germline CDR1 is GTSNPN and CDR2 is SVGIG (reference sequence). CDR3 length equals 16 residues. CDR3 residues: CAWSRGGQGEFQPQHF. CDR3 nucleotides: TGTGCCTGGAGTCGCGGGGGACAGGGTGAATTTCAGCCCCAGCATTTT.

This chain connects TRBV9 to TRBJ1-4; D is possibly TRBD1 (5 bases). This CDR3 comprises 15 residues. From germline, CDR1 is SGDLS and CDR2 YYNGEE. Deletions cut 2 bases from V and 8 bases from J, with 16 bases between. DNA of the CDR3: TGTGCCAGCAGCGTGGCAGGGATAATAGGGGAAAAACTGTTTTTT. Protein: CASSVAGIIGEKLFF.

The V and J genes are TRBV5-1 and TRBJ1-1, with D hard to call. Trimming took 4 bases from V and 11 from J, leaving 18 bases between them. CDR3 length: 13 residues. Germline CDR1 reads SGHRS; CDR2 reads YFSETQ. CDR3 nucleotides: TGCGCCAGCAGCCCCCCCTCCGGGTTGAGGGCTTTCTTT. Translating gives CASSPPSGLRAFF.

Worth noting for this clone: Mismatch with germline at one junction end may stem from a read error. The chain joins TRBV5-1 to TRBJ1-1; no definite D call. The CDR3 has 15 residues. Germline CDR1 is SGHRS and CDR2 is YFSETQ. CDR3 in amino acids: CASSLVPYMNTEAFF. As DNA, the CDR3 is TGCGCCAGCAGTTTGGTGCCTTACATGAACACTGAAGCTTTCTTT.

This clone came up once. This rearrangement joins TRBV6-1 to TRBJ2-3, with D possibly matching TRBD2 (5 bases). The CDR3 covers 15 residues. V lost 3 bases and J 6 bases, leaving 16 bases between the germline ends. The germline V gene encodes CDR1 MNHNS and CDR2 SASEGT. The CDR3 DNA follows: TGTGCCAGCAGTGACCCTGGGAGTAGTGTGGATACGCAGTATTTT. Encoded protein: CASSDPGSSVDTQYF.

The V and J genes are TRBV6-1 and TRBJ1-3, with D unresolved. Germline assignment: CDR1 MNHNS and CDR2 SASEGT. The CDR3 runs to 14 residues. Deletions cut 3 bases from V and 0 bases from J, with 6 bases between. CDR3 amino acids: CASSDRSSGNTIYF. The DNA of the CDR3 is TGTGCCAGCAGTGACCGGAGCTCTGGAAACACCATATATTTT.

The rearrangement uses TRBV6-5 and TRBJ1-5; 10 bases fit TRBD1. Germline CDR1 is MNHEY and CDR2 is SVGAGI. There are 15 residues in the CDR3. Trimming at V came to 4 bases and at J to 5 bases, leaving 5 bases not matched to a gene. The CDR3 protein is CASSSRDRGDQPQHF. As DNA, the CDR3 is TGTGCCAGCAGTTCCCGGGACAGGGGTGATCAGCCCCAGCATTTT.

The rearrangement joins TRBV29-1 to TRBJ1-1, with D perhaps matching TRBD1 (5 bases). Germline V gene lookup returns CDR1 SQVTM and CDR2 ANQGSEA. V lost 4 bases to trimming and J lost 2 bases, with 11 bases between them. This CDR3 spans 13 amino acids. The CDR3 loop is CSVAWTSNTEAFF. The CDR3 bases are TGCAGCGTTGCTTGGACAAGCAACACTGAAGCTTTCTTT.

The sample holds one count of this clone. This chain links TRBV6-5 with TRBJ2-5; 9 bases are shared with TRBD2. The CDR3 has 15 amino acids. Per the germline V gene, CDR1 is MNHEY and CDR2 is SVGAGI. With V trimmed by 5 bases and J by 1 base, 5 bases remained unmatched. The CDR3: CASSPIAGAQETQYF. Here the CDR3 DNA reads TGTGCCAGCAGTCCTATAGCGGGAGCCCAAGAGACCCAGTACTTC.

The chain uses TRBV7-9 and TRBJ1-1, with D uncertain. The germline V and J ends were trimmed by 8 bases and 3 bases, with 10 bases remaining between them. CDR3 length equals 12 residues. Per germline, CDR1 SEHNR and CDR2 FQNEAQ (reference sequence). CDR3 in DNA: TGTGCCAGCGGGGAGCCCGACACTGAAGCTTTCTTT. This codes for CASGEPDTEAFF.

CDR3 region: CASSYQENTEAFF. CDR3 coding DNA: TGTGCCAGCAGTTACCAGGAGAACACTGAAGCTTTCTTT. The rearrangement uses TRBV6-2 or TRBV6-3 and TRBJ1-1; D not resolved. V lost 2 bases, J lost 1 base, and 5 bases lay in between. The CDR3 spans 13 residues. Per germline, CDR1 MNHEY and CDR2 SVGEGT.

The gene calls are TRBV19 and TRBJ2-1, with 9 bases that match TRBD2. V lost 5 bases and J lost 2; bases outside the gene matches: 4. This CDR3 comprises 15 residues. In germline, CDR1 is LNHDA, CDR2 SQIVND (reference sequence). CDR3 protein: CASSRTSETYNEQFF. Written as DNA, the CDR3 is TGTGCCAGTAGTCGGACTAGCGAAACCTACAATGAGCAGTTCTTC.

The chain employs TRBV11-2 and TRBJ2-7; D might be TRBD1 (6 bases). The CDR3 contains 15 residues. CDR1 is SGHAT and CDR2 is FQNNGV in the germline V gene. The V end was cut by 5 bases, the J end by 3 bases, with 17 bases between. The CDR3 here is CASSPGQLIHYEQYF. The CDR3 DNA is TGTGCCAGCAGCCCTGGACAGTTGATACACTACGAGCAGTACTTC.

V is TRBV3-1 (or the pseudogene TRBV3-2) and J is TRBJ2-1, with 8 bases identical to TRBD1. Germline V gives CDR1 LGHDT, CDR2 YNNKEL (reference sequence). With 4 bases clipped from V and 5 bases from J, the junction kept 7 bases outside the gene matches. The CDR3 has 15 residues. DNA for the CDR3: TGTGCCAGCAGCCTCCGGGACAGGATGAACAATGAGCAGTTCTTC. This sequence encodes CASSLRDRMNNEQFF.

The chain combines TRBV20-1 with TRBJ2-4; TRBD1 matches at 8 bases. Trimming at V came to 4 bases and at J to 13 bases, leaving 6 bases not matched to a gene. Germline V gene lookup returns CDR1 DFQATT and CDR2 SNEGSKA (reference sequence). The length of the CDR3 is 11 residues. CDR3 nucleotide sequence: TGCAGTGCTAATACCGGGACAGGCCAGTACTTC. Amino acids: CSANTGTGQYF.

The CDR3 reads CASSYLAGGQETQYF. In nucleotides, the CDR3 is TGTGCCAGCAGTTATCTAGCGGGAGGCCAAGAGACCCAGTACTTC. The J gene is TRBJ2-5, the V gene TRBV6-5; 11 positions match TRBD2. V lost 3 bases to trimming and J lost 1 base; unmatched junction nucleotides: 1. Per the germline V gene, CDR1 is MNHEY and CDR2 is SVGAGI. The CDR3 sequence is 15 residues long.

The chain joins TRBV28 to TRBJ1-5, with a tentative D call TRBD1 (6 bases). This CDR3 is 14 amino acids long. From germline, CDR1 is MDHEN and CDR2 SYDVKM. The ends were cut back, 6 bases at V and 11 bases at J, with 20 bases in the middle. CDR3 amino acids: CASSVPTGSVAQHF. CDR3 DNA sequence: TGTGCCAGCAGCGTCCCTACAGGGAGCGTGGCCCAGCATTTT.

The chain joins TRBV18 to TRBJ1-6; perhaps TRBD1 as D (5 bases). Germline V gene sequence: CDR1 KGHSH, CDR2 LQKENI. CDR3 size: 15 residues. With 3 bases removed from V and 8 bases from J, the gap between germline ends came to 14 bases. The CDR3 DNA sequence: TGTGCCAGCTCACCGGTTGGGGCCTGGGATTCACCCCTCCACTTT. Protein product: CASSPVGAWDSPLHF. The full variable domain, completed using reference TRBV18 and TRBJ1-6, is NAGVMQNPRHLVRRRGQEARLRCSPMKGHSHVYWYRQLPEEGLKFMVYLQKENIIDESGMPKERFSAEFPKEGPSILRIQQVVRGDSAAYFCASSPVGAWDSPLHFGNGTRLTVT.

The chain combines TRBV6-2 or TRBV6-3 with TRBJ2-1, with 11 positions matching TRBD2. CDR1 MNHEY and CDR2 SVGEGT come from the germline V gene. CDR3 length equals 15 residues. With 4 bases clipped from V and 8 bases from J, the junction kept 7 bases outside the gene matches. DNA of the CDR3: TGTGCCAGCAGTTCTACTAGCGGGAGTGTCGATGAGCAGTTCTTC. This sequence encodes CASSSTSGSVDEQFF.

This chain connects TRBV18 to TRBJ1-5, with unresolved D. Germline V gene data show CDR1 as KGHSH and CDR2 as LQKENI. This CDR3 is 14 amino acids long. Deletions cut 3 bases from V and 5 bases from J, with 11 bases between. In DNA, the CDR3 is TGTGCCAGCTCACCTACAGACCCGGATCAGCCCCAGCATTTT. Translated, it gives CASSPTDPDQPQHF.